The 10 T cell receptor beta chains reported below all come from one sample, sequenced in a study of CXCR3-negative and CXCR3-positive naive CD8 T cells (dated by TCRdb to about 2019). The study at large found these results: Compared with CXCR3-negative naive cells, CXCR3-positive naive cells had TRB CDR3s with higher hydrophobicity (lower Kidera factor 4), lower energy, and higher strength and volume indices.

Their antigens are not known. Instrument on record: NextSeq 550. The Human TCR Profiling Kit (MiLaboratory) was used to make UMI-labeled 5' RACE TRB cDNA libraries. The reads, reprocessed by TCRdb, yield one row per CDR3 protein sequence and no DNA. The sample table on file contains roughly 120,000 distinct CDR3 sequences. The ten top clones hold about 0.62% of the sample. The sequencing input was naive CXCR3+ CD8+ T cells from blood. This specimen's cell subset or site label, per the study, means: CD45RO-CCR7+CD27+CD95- naive CD8+ T cells expressing CXCR3 (TNR3+). The source of these receptors is a human donor in good health. Some clones in this sample may be carry-over from other donors' samples.

The V gene is TRBV18, the J gene TRBJ2-3; TCRdb names TRBD2, which stays unverified in the absence of DNA. The CDR3 runs to 16 residues. Germline V CDR1 and CDR2: KGHSH, LQKENI. CDR3 sequence reads: CASSPERGGGTDTQYF.

The chain combines TRBV23-1 with TRBJ2-5; no DNA is available, so the TRBD1 call from TCRdb remains unchecked. TRBV23-1 is noted as an ORF with a role that remains uncertain. This CDR3 has 16 amino acids. CDR3 sequence reads: CASSQSPGRDQETQYF.

The rearrangement uses TRBV20-1 and TRBJ2-7; absent DNA, TCRdb's TRBD2 call cannot be checked. This CDR3 spans 15 amino acids. Germline V CDR1 and CDR2: DFQATT, SNEGSKA (reference sequence). The CDR3 reads CSARKLAGGIYEQYF.

V gene TRBV20-1 combines with J gene TRBJ2-3; TCRdb's D gene call, TRBD1, goes unchecked for lack of DNA. Germline values: CDR1 DFQATT, CDR2 SNEGSKA (reference sequence). This CDR3 spans 18 amino acids. CDR3: CSARVLLAGARSTDTQYF.

V and J are TRBV23-1 and TRBJ1-4. TRBV23-1 is filed as an ORF, its function uncertain. This CDR3 spans 15 amino acids. The CDR3 reads CASSQSGRHEEKLFF.

The V call is TRBV4-1, the J call TRBJ1-1. This CDR3 is built from 12 residues. From germline, CDR1 is MGHRA and CDR2 YSYEKL. The CDR3 loop is CASSQDHTEAFF.

The V gene is TRBV4-3, the J gene TRBJ2-1; TCRdb calls TRBD2, which cannot be checked without DNA. This CDR3 is 14 amino acids long. Germline V gives CDR1 LGHNA, CDR2 YSLEER. This CDR3 is CASSQDRGGDEQFF.

The chain combines TRBV6-2 or TRBV6-3 with TRBJ2-1; the TCRdb D gene call, TRBD1, has no DNA to confirm it. Germline CDR1 reads MNHEY; CDR2 reads SVGEGT. The CDR3 length is 16 residues. CDR3 sequence reads: CASSPPGTGVGNEQFF.

This chain joins TRBV29-1 and TRBJ2-7. The CDR3 extends over 12 amino acids. Germline lookup yields CDR1 SQVTM and CDR2 ANQGSEA. The CDR3 sequence: CSVERSSYEQYF.

The V and J genes are TRBV5-1 and TRBJ2-1; the TRBD2 assignment by TCRdb is unverifiable without DNA. This CDR3 is built from 15 residues. The germline CDR1 and CDR2 sequences are SGHRS and YFSETQ. CDR3 in amino acids: CASSQGPDYSNEQFF. The full variable domain, rest sourced from reference TRBV5-1 and TRBJ2-1, is KAGVTQTPRYLIKTRGQQVTLSCSPISGHRSVSWYQQTPGQGLQFLFEYFSETQRNKGNFPGRFSGRQFSNSRSEMNVSTLELGDSALYLCASSQGPDYSNEQFFGPGTRLTVL.